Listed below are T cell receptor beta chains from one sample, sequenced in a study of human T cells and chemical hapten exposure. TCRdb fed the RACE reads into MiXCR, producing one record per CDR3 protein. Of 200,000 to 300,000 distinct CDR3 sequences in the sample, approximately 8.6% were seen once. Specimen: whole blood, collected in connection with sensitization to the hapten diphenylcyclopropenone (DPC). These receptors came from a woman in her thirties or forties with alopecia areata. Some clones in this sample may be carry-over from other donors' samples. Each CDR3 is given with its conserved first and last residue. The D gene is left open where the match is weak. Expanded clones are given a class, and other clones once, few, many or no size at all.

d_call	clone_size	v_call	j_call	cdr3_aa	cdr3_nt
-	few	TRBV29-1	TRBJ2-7	CSVSHGYEQYF	TGCAGCGTGAGCCACGGCTACGAGCAGTACTTC
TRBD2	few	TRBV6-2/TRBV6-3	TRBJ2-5	CASSGGRAQETQYF	TGTGCCAGCAGTGGCGGGAGGGCCCAAGAGACCCAGTACTTC
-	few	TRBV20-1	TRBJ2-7	CSAYSTQGYYEQYF	TGCAGTGCCTATTCGACTCAGGGATACTACGAGCAGTACTTC
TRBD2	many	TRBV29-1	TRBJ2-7	CSGTSGSYEQYF	TGCAGCGGGACTAGCGGGAGCTACGAGCAGTACTTC
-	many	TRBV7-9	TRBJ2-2	CASSTSLRAGELFF	TGTGCCAGCAGCACCAGTCTCAGGGCCGGGGAGCTGTTTTTT
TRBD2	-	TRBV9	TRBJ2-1	CASSVVDLGGSSYNEQFF	TGTGCCAGCAGCGTAGTAGATCTGGGCGGGAGCTCCTACAATGAGCAGTTCTTC
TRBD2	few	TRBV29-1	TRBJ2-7	CSVEVSGTRAYEQYF	TGCAGCGTTGAAGTTAGCGGGACGAGGGCCTACGAGCAGTACTTC
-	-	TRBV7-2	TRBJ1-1	CASSLAGRWAFF	TGTGCCAGCAGCTTGGCCGGACGATGGGCTTTCTTT
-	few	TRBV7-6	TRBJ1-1	CASSLVSQGGAEAFF	TGTGCCAGCAGCTTAGTATCCCAGGGAGGCGCTGAAGCTTTCTTT
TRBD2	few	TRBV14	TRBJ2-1	CASSLFMGTIKNEQFF	TGTGCCAGCAGCCTCTTCATGGGGACTATCAAGAATGAGCAGTTCTTC
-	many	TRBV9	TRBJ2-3	CASSVLTDTQYF	TGTGCCAGCAGCGTCCTCACAGATACGCAGTATTTT
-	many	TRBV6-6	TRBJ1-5	CASSYLPNQPQHF	TGTGCCAGCAGTTACTTACCGAATCAGCCCCAGCATTTT
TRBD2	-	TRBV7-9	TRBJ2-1	CASSPGLAEIYNEQFF	TGTGCCAGCAGCCCCGGACTAGCGGAAATCTACAATGAGCAGTTCTTC
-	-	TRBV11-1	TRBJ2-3	CASSRSTGVRFADTQYF	TGTGCCAGCAGCCGATCGACTGGGGTTAGGTTCGCAGATACGCAGTATTTT
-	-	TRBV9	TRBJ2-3	CASSVTGGPPDTQYF	TGTGCCAGCAGCGTAACGGGCGGGCCACCGGATACGCAGTATTTT
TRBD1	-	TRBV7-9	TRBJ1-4	CASSYETGISEKLFF	TGTGCCAGCAGTTACGAGACAGGGATAAGTGAAAAACTGTTTTTT
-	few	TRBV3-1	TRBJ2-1	CASSQAQLASTEQFF	TGTGCCAGCAGCCAAGCGCAGTTGGCTAGTACTGAGCAGTTCTTC
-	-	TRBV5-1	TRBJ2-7	CASSLAGASATYEQYF	TGCGCCAGCAGCTTGGCCGGGGCTAGCGCGACCTACGAGCAGTACTTC
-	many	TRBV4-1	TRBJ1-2	CASSQGRTPVARGYTF	TGCGCCAGCAGCCAGGGGCGAACCCCCGTCGCCCGTGGCTACACCTTC
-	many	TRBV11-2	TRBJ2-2	CASSLLRAGELFF	TGTGCCAGCAGCTTACTTAGGGCCGGGGAGCTGTTTTTT
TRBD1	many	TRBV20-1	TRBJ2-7	CSAGQGSYEQYF	TGCAGTGCGGGACAGGGTTCTTACGAGCAGTACTTC
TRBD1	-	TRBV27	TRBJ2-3	CASSLFPPGQGLADTQYF	TGTGCCAGCAGTTTATTTCCCCCGGGACAGGGTCTTGCAGATACGCAGTATTTT
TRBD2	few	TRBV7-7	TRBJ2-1	CASSLQAGGLYNEQFF	TGTGCTAGCAGCCTTCAAGCGGGAGGACTATACAATGAGCAGTTCTTC
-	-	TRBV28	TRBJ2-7	CASSLPRLEQYF	TGTGCCAGCAGTTTGCCCCGTCTCGAGCAGTACTTC
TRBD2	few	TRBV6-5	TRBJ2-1	CASSRTSGSSYNEQFF	TGTGCCAGCAGTAGGACTAGCGGCAGCTCCTACAATGAGCAGTTCTTC
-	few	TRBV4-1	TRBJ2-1	CASSQDGGGEQFF	TGCGCCAGCAGCCAAGATGGTGGGGGTGAGCAGTTCTTC
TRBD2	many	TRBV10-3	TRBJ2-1	CAISDSRLAPFYNEQFF	TGTGCCATCAGTGATTCCCGACTAGCGCCGTTCTACAATGAGCAGTTCTTC
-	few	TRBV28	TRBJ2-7	CASSFGPGENYEQYF	TGTGCCAGCAGTTTTGGGCCAGGGGAAAACTACGAGCAGTACTTC
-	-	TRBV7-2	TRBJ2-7	CASSSYGTDTYEQYF	TGTGCCAGCAGCTCCTACGGGACCGATACCTACGAGCAGTACTTC
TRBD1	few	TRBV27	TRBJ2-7	CASSFGDSSYEQYF	TGTGCCAGCAGTTTCGGGGACAGCTCCTACGAGCAGTACTTC
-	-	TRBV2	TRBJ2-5	CASSRALQETQYF	TGTGCCAGCAGTAGGGCTCTCCAAGAGACCCAGTACTTC
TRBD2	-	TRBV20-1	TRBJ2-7	CSARSNLHSGLPYEQYF	TGCAGTGCTAGATCGAACTTGCATAGCGGGTTGCCCTACGAGCAGTACTTC
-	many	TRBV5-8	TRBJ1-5	CASSLGGRGNQPQHF	TGTGCCAGCAGCTTGGGGGGTCGTGGAAATCAGCCCCAGCATTTT
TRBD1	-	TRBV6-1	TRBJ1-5	CASRVTTGGSQPQHF	TGTGCCAGCAGGGTTACGACAGGGGGCAGTCAGCCCCAGCATTTT
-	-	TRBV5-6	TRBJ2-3	CASSLALEATQYF	TGTGCCAGCAGCTTGGCCTTAGAGGCAACGCAGTATTTT
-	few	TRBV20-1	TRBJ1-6	CSARDSLRPSNSPLHF	TGCAGTGCTAGAGATTCCCTAAGACCGTCGAATTCACCCCTCCACTTT
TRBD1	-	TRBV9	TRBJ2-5	CASSPDRGSETQYF	TGTGCCAGCAGCCCTGACAGGGGATCGGAGACCCAGTACTTC
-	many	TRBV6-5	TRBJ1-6	CASQRRGSSYNSPLHF	TGTGCCAGCCAACGGAGGGGGAGCTCCTATAATTCACCCCTCCACTTT
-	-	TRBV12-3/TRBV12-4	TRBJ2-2	CASRQDSFSGELFF	TGTGCCAGCAGGCAGGACAGTTTTTCCGGGGAGCTGTTTTTT
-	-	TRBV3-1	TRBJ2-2	CASSQPPIGRGTGELFF	TGTGCCAGCAGCCAGCCCCCGATAGGAAGGGGCACCGGGGAGCTGTTTTTT
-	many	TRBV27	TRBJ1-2	CASSSKHQGFYGYTF	TGTGCCAGCAGTTCTAAACATCAGGGGTTCTATGGCTACACCTTC
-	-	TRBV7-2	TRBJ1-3	CASSWDRRVGNTIYF	TGTGCCAGCAGCTGGGACCGCAGGGTCGGAAACACCATATATTTT